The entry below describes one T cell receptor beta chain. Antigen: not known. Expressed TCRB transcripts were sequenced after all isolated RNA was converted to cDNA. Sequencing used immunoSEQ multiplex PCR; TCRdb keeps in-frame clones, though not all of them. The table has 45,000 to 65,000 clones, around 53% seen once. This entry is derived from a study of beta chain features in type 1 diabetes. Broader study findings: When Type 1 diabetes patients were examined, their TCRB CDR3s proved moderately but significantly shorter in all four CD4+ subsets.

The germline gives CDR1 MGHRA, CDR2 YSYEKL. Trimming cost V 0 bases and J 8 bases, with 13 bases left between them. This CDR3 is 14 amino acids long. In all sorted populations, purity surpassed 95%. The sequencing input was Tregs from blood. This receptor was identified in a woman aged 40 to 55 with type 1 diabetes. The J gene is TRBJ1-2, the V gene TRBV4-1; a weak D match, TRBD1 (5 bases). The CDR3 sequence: CASSQEERTMGYTF. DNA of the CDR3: TGCGCCAGCAGCCAAGAGGAAAGGACAATGGGCTACACCTTC.